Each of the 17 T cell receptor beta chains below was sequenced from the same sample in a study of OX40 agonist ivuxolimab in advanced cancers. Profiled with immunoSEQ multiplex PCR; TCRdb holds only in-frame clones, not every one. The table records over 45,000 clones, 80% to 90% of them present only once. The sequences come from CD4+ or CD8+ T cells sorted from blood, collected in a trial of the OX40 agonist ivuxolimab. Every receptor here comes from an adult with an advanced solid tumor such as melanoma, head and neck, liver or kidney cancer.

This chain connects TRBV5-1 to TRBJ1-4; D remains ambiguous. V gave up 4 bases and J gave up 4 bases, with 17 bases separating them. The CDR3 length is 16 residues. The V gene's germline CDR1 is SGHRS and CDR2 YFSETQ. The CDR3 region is CASSTDGERGNEKLFF. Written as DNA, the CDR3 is TGCGCCAGCAGCACGGATGGGGAGCGAGGTAATGAAAAACTGTTTTTT.

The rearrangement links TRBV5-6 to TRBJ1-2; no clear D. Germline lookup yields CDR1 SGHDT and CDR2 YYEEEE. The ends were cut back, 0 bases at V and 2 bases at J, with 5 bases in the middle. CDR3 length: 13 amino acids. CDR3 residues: CASSLDGNYGYTF. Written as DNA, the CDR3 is TGTGCCAGCAGCTTGGACGGGAACTATGGCTACACCTTC.

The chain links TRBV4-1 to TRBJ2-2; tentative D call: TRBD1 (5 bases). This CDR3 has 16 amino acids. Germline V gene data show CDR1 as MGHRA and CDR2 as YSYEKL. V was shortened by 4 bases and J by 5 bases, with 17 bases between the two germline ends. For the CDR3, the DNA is TGCGCCAGCAGCCCAAGAACCCCGGCAGGGACCGGGGAGCTGTTTTTT. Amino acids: CASSPRTPAGTGELFF.

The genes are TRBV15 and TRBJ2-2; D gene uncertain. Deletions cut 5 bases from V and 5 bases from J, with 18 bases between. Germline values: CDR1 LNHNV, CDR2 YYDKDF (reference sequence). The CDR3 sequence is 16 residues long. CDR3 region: CATSGEGQPRTGELFF. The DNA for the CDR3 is TGTGCCACCAGCGGGGAAGGTCAGCCGCGGACCGGGGAGCTGTTTTTT.

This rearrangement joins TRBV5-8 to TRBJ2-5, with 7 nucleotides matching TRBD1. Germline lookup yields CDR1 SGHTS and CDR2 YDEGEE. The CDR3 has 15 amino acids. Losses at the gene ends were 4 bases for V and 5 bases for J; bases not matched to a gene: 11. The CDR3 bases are TGTGCCAGCAGCGTTATGACAGGGTTTGGCGAGACCCAGTACTTC. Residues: CASSVMTGFGETQYF.

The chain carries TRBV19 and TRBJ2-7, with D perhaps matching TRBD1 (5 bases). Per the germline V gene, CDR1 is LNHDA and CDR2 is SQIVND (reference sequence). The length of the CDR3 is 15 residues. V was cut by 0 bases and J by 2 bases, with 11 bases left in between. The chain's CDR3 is CASSIEVGHTYEQYF. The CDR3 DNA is TGTGCCAGTAGTATAGAAGTCGGACACACCTACGAGCAGTACTTC. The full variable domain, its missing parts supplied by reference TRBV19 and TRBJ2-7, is DGGITQSPKYLFRKEGQNVTLSCEQNLNHDAMYWYRQDPGQGLRLIYYSQIVNDFQKGDIAEGYSVSREKKESFPLTVTSAQKNPTAFYLCASSIEVGHTYEQYFGPGTRLTVT.

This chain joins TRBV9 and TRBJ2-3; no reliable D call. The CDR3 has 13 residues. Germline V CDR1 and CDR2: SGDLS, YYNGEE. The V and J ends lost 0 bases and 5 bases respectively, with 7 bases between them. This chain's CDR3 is CASSVGAQDTQYF. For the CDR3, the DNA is TGTGCCAGCAGCGTAGGGGCCCAAGATACGCAGTATTTT.

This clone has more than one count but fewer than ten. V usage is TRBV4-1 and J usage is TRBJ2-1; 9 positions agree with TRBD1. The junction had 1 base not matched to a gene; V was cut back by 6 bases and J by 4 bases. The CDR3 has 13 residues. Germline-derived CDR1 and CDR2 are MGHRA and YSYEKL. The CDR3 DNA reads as TGCGCCAGCAGGGGACAGGGTTACAATGAGCAGTTCTTC. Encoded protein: CASRGQGYNEQFF.

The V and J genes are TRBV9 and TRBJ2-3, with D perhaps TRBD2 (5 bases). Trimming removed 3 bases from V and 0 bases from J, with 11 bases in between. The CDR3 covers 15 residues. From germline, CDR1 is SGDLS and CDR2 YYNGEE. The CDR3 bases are TGTGCCAGCAGCGAATTAGCGACTAGCACAGATACGCAGTATTTT. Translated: CASSELATSTDTQYF.

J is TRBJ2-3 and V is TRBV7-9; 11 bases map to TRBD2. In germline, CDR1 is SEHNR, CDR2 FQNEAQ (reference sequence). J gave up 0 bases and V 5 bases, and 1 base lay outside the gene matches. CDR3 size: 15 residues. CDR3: CASSRTSGSTDTQYF. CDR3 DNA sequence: TGTGCCAGCAGCCGGACTAGCGGGAGCACAGATACGCAGTATTTT.

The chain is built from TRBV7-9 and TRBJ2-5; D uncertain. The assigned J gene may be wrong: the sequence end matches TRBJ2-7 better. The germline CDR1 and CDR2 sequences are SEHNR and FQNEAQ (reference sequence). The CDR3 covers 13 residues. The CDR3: CASSLPTSYEQYF. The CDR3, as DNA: TGTGCCAGCAGCTTACCGACATCCTACGAGCAGTACTTC.

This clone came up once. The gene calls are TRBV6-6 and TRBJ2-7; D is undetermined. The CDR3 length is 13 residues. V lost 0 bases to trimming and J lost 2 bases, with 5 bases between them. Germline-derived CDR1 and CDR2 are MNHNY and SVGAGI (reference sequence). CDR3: CASSYSVTYEQYF. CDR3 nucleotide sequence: TGTGCCAGCAGTTACTCCGTCACCTACGAGCAGTACTTC.

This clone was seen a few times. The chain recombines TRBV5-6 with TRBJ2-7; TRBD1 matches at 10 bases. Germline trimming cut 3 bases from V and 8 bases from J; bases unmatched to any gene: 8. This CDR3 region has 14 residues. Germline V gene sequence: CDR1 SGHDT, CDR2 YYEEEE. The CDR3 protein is CASSSGQGLTQQYF. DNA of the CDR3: TGTGCCAGCAGCTCGGGACAGGGGCTTACGCAGCAGTACTTC. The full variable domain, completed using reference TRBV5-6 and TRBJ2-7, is DAGVTQSPTHLIKTRGQQVTLRCSPKSGHDTVSWYQQALGQGPQFIFQYYEEEERQRGNFPDRFSGHQFPNYSSELNVNALLLGDSALYLCASSSGQGLTQQYFGPGTRLTVT.

The CDR3 loop is CASSLGGLAYEQYF. CDR3 in DNA: TGCGCCAGCAGCTTGGGGGGGCTAGCCTACGAGCAGTACTTC. The V and J genes are TRBV5-1 and TRBJ2-7; D is perhaps TRBD1 (6 bases). V lost 0 bases and J 2 bases, leaving 9 bases between the germline ends. CDR3 length equals 14 residues. The germline V gene has CDR1 SGHRS and CDR2 YFSETQ.

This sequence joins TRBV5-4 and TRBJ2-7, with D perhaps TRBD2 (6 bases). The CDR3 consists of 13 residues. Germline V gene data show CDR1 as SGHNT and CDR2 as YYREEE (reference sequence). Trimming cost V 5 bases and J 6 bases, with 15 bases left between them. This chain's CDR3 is CASSSPLGGEQYF. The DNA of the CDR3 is TGTGCCAGCAGTTCGCCCTTGGGGGGCGAGCAGTACTTC.

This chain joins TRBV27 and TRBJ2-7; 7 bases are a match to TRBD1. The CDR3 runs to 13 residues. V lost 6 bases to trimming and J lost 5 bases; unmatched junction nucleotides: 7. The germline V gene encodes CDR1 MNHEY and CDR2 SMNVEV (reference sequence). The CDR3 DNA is TGTGCCAGCAGACTGACAGGGCTTCACGAGCAGTACTTC. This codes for CASRLTGLHEQYF.

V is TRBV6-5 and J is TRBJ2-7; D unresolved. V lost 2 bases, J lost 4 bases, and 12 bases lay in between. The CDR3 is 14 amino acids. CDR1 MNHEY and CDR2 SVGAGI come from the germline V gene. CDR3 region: CASSYAAGKYEQYF. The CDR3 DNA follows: TGTGCCAGCAGTTACGCTGCCGGAAAATACGAGCAGTACTTC.